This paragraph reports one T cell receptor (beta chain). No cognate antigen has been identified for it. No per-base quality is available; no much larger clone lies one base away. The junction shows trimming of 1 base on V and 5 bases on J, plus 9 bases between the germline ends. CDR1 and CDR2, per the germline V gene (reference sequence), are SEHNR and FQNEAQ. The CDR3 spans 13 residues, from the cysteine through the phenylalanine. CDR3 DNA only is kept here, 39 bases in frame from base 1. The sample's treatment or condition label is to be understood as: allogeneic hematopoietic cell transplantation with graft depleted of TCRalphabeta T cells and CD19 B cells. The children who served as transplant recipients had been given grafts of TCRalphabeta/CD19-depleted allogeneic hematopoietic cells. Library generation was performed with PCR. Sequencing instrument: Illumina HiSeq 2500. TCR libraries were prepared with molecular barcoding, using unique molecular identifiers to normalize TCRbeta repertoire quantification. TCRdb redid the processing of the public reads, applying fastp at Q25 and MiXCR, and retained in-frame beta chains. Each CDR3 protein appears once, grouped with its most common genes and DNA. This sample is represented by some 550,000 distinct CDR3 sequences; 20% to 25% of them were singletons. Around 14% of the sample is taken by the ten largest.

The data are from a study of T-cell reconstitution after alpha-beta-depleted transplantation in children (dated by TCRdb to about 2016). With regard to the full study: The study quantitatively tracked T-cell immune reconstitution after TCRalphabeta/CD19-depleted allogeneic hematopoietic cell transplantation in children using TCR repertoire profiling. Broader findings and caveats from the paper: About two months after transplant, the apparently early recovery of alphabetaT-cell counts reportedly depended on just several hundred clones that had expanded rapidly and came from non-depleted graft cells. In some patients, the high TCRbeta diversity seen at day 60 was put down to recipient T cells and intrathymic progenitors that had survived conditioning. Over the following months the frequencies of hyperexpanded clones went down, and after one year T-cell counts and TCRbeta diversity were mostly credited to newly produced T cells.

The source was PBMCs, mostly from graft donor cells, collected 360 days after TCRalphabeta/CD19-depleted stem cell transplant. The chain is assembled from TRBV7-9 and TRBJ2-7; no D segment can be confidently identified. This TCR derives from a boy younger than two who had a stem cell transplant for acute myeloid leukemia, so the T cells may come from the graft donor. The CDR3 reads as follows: CASSLGARNEQYF. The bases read TGTGCCAGCAGCTTAGGGGCTAGAAACGAGCAGTACTTC.